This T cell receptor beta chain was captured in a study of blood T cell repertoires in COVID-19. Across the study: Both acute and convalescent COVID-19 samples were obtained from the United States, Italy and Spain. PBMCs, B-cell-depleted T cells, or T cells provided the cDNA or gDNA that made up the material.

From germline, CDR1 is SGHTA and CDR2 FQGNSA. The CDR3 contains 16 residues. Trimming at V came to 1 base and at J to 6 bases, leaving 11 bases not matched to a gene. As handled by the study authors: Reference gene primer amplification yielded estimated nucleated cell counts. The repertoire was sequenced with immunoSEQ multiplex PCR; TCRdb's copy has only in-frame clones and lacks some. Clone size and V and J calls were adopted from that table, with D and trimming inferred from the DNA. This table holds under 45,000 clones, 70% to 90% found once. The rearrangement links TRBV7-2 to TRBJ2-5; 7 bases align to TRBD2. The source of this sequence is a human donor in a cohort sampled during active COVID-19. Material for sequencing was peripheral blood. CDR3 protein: CASSLGGDYHQQTQYF. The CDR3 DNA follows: TGTGCCAGCAGCTTAGGAGGGGACTACCATCAGCAGACCCAGTACTTC. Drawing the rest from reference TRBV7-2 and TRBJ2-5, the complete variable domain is GAGVSQSPSNKVTEKGKDVELRCDPISGHTALYWYRQSLGQGLEFLIYFQGNSAPDKSGLPSDRFSAERTGGSVSTLTIQRTQQEDSAVYLCASSLGGDYHQQTQYFGPGTRLLVL.